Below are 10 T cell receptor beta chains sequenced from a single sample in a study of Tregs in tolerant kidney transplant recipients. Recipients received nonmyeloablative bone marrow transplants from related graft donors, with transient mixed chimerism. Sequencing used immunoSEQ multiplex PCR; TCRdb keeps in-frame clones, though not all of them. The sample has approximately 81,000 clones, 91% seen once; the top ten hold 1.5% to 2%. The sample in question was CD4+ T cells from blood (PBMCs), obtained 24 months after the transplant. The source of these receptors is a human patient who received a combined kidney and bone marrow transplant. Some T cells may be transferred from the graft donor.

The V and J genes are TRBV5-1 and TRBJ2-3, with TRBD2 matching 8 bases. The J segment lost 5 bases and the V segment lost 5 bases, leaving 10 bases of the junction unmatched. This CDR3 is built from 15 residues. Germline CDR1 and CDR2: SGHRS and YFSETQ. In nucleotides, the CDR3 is TGCGCCAGCAGGCCTCTCAGCGGGAGTGGAGATACGCAGTATTTT. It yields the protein CASRPLSGSGDTQYF. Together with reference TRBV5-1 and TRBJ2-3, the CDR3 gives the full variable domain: KAGVTQTPRYLIKTRGQQVTLSCSPISGHRSVSWYQQTPGQGLQFLFEYFSETQRNKGNFPGRFSGRQFSNSRSEMNVSTLELGDSALYLCASRPLSGSGDTQYFGPGTRLTVL.

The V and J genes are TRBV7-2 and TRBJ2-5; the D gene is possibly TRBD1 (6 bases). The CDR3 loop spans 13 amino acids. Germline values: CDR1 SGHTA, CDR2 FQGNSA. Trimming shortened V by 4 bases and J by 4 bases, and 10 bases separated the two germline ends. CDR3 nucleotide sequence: TGTGCCAGCAGCTCCAACAGGGTAGAGACCCAGTACTTC. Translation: CASSSNRVETQYF.

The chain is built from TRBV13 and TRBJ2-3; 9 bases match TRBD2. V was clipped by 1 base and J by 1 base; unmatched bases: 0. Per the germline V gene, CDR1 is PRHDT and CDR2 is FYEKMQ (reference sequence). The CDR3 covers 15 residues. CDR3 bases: TGTGCCAGCAGCTTAGCTAGCGGGGGCACAGATACGCAGTATTTT. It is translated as CASSLASGGTDTQYF.

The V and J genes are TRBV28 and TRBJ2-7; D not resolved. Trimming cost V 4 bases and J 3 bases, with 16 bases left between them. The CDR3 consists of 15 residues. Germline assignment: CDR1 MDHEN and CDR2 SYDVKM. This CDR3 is CASSSPPAGDYEQYF. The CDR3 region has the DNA TGTGCCAGCAGTTCCCCACCAGCTGGAGACTACGAGCAGTACTTC. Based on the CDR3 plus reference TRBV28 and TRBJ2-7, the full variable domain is DVKVTQSSRYLVKRTGEKVFLECVQDMDHENMFWYRQDPGLGLRLIYFSYDVKMKEKGDIPEGYSVSREKKERFSLILESASTNQTSMYLCASSSPPAGDYEQYFGPGTRLTVT.

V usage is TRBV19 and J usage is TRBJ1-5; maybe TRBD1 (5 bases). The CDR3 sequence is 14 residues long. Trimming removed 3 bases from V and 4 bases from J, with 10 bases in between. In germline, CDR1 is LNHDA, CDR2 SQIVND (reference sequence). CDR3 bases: TGTGCCAGTAGTATTGGAGGGGCAAATCAGCCCCAGCATTTT. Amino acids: CASSIGGANQPQHF.

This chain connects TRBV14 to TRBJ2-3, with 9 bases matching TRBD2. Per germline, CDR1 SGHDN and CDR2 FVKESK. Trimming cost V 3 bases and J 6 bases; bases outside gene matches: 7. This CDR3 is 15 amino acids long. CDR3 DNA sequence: TGTGCCAGCAGCCATGTGGCGGGGGGGCTGGATACGCAGTATTTT. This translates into CASSHVAGGLDTQYF. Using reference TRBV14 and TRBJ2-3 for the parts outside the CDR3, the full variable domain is EAGVTQFPSHSVIEKGQTVTLRCDPISGHDNLYWYRRVMGKEIKFLLHFVKESKQDESGMPNNRFLAERTGGTYSTLKVQPAELEDSGVYFCASSHVAGGLDTQYFGPGTRLTVL.

DNA for the CDR3: TGTGCCAGCAGCTTTGACTTGAACACTGAAGCTTTCTTT. Its translation: CASSFDLNTEAFF. This sequence joins TRBV7-9 and TRBJ1-1; D not resolved. V was pared by 3 bases and J by 0 bases, with 5 bases between. Germline CDR1 SEHNR, CDR2 FQNEAQ (reference sequence). This CDR3 contains 13 residues.

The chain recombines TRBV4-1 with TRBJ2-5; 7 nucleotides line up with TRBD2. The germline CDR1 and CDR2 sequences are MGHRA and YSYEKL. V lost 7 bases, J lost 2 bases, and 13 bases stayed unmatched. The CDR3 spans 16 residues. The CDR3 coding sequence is TGCGCCAGCAAGGAAAGGGGAGGGAATTCACAAGAGACCCAGTACTTC. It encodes CASKERGGNSQETQYF.

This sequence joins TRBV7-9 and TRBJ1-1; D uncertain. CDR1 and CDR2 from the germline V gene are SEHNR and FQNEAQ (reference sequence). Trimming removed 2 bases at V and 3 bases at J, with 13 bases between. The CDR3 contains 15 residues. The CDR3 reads CASSLMYSVDTEAFF. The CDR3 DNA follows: TGTGCCAGCAGCTTAATGTACTCCGTGGACACTGAAGCTTTCTTT.

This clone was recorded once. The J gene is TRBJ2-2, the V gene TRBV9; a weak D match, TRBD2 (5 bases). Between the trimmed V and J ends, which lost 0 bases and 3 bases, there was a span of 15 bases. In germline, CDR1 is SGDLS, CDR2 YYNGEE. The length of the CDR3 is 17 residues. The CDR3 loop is CASSVAHITGYTGELFF. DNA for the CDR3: TGTGCCAGCAGCGTAGCCCATATAACGGGGTACACCGGGGAGCTGTTTTTT.